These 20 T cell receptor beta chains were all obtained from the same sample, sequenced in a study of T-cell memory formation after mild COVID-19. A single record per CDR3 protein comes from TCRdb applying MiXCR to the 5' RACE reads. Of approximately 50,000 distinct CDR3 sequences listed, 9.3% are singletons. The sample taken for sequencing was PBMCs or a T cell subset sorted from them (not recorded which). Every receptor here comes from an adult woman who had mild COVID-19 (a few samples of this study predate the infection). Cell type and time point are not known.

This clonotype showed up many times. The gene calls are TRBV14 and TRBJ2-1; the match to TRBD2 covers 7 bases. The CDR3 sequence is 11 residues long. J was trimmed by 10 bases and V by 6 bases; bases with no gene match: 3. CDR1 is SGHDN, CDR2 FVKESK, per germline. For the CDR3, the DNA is TGTGCCAGCAGTCTGACTAGCGAGCAGTTCTTC. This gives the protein CASSLTSEQFF.

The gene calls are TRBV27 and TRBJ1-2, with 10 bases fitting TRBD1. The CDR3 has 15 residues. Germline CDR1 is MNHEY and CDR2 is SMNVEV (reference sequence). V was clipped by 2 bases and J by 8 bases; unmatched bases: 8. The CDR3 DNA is TGTGCCAGCAGTTTAGTCTCGACAGGGGGCGGGGGCTACACCTTC. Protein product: CASSLVSTGGGGYTF.

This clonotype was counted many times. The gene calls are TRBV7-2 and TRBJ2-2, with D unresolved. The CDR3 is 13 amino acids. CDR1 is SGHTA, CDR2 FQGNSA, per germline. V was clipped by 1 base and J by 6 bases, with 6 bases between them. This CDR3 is CASSLVVSGELFF. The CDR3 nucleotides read TGTGCCAGCAGCTTAGTCGTCTCCGGGGAGCTGTTTTTT. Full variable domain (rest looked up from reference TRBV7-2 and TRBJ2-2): GAGVSQSPSNKVTEKGKDVELRCDPISGHTALYWYRQSLGQGLEFLIYFQGNSAPDKSGLPSDRFSAERTGGSVSTLTIQRTQQEDSAVYLCASSLVVSGELFFGEGSRLTVL.

The CDR3 nucleotides are TGCAGTCCATCCCATAACTATGGCTACACCTTC. It encodes CSPSHNYGYTF. The chain recombines TRBV20-1 with TRBJ1-2; D gene ambiguous. This CDR3 contains 11 residues. V was cut by 8 bases and J by 1 base, with 8 bases left in between. CDR1 is DFQATT, CDR2 SNEGSKA, per germline (reference sequence).

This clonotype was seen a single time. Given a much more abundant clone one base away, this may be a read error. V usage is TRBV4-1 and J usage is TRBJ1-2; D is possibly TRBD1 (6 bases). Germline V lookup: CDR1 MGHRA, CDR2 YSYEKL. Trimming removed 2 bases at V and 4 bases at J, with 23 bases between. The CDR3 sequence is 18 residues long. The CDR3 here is CASSQRPQGRGIGYGYTF. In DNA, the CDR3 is TGCGCCAGCAGCCAACGCCCCCAAGGCAGGGGCATTGGCTATGGCTACACCTTC.

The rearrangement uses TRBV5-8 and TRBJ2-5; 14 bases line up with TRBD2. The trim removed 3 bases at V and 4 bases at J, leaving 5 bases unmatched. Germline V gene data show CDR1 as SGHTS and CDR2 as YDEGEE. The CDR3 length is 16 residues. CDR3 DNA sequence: TGTGCCAGCAGCTACGGGACTAGCGGGAGAGGAGAGACCCAGTACTTC. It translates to CASSYGTSGRGETQYF.

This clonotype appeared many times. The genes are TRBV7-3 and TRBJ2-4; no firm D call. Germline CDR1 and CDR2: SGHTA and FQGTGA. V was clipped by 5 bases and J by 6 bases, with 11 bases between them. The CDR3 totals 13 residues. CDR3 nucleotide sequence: TGTGCCAGCAGCCCCTCGGGCGGAAACATTCAGTACTTC. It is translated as CASSPSGGNIQYF. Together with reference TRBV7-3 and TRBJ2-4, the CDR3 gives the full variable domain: GAGVSQTPSNKVTEKGKYVELRCDPISGHTALYWYRQSLGQGPEFLIYFQGTGAADDSGLPNDRFFAVRPEGSVSTLKIQRTERGDSAVYLCASSPSGGNIQYFGAGTRLSVL.

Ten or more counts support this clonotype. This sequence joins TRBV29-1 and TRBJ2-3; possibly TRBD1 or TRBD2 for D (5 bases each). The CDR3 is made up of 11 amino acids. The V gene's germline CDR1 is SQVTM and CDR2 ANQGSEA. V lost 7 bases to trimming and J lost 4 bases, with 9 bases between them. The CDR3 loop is CSGGSADTQYF. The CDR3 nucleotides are TGCAGCGGGGGGTCCGCAGATACGCAGTATTTT.

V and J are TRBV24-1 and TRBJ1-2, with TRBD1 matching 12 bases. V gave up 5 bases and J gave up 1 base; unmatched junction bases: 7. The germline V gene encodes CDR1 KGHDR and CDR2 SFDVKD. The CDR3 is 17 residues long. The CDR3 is CATSAGTGGWGNYGYTF. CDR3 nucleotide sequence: TGTGCCACCAGTGCCGGGACAGGGGGCTGGGGTAACTATGGCTACACCTTC.

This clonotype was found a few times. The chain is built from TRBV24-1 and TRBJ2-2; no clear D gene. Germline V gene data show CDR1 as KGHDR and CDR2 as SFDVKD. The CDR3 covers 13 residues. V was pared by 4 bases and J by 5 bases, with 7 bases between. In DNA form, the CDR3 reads TGTGCCACCAGTGACCGTTATACCGGGGAGCTGTTTTTT. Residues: CATSDRYTGELFF.

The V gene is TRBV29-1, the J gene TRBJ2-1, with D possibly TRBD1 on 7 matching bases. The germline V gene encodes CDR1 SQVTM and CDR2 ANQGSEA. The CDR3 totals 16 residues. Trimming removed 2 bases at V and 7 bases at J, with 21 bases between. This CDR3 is CSVERIGGGAGNEQFF. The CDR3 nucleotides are TGCAGCGTTGAACGAATAGGGGGCGGCGCGGGGAATGAGCAGTTCTTC.

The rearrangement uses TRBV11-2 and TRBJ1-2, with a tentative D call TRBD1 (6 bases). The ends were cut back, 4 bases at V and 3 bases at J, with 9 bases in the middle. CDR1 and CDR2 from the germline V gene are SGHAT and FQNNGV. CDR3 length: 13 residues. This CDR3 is CASSSQGDYGYTF. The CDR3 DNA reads TGTGCCAGCAGCTCACAGGGTGACTATGGCTACACCTTC. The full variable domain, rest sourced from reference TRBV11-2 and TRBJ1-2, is EAGVAQSPRYKIIEKRQSVAFWCNPISGHATLYWYQQILGQGPKLLIQFQNNGVVDDSQLPKDRFSAERLKGVDSTLKIQPAKLEDSAVYLCASSSQGDYGYTFGSGTRLTVV.

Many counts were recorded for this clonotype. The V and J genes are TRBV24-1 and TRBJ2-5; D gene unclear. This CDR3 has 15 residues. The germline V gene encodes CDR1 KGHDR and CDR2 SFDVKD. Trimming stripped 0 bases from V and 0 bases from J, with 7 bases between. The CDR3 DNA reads TGTGCCACCAGTGATTTGGCCGGCTACCAAGAGACCCAGTACTTC. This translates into CATSDLAGYQETQYF.

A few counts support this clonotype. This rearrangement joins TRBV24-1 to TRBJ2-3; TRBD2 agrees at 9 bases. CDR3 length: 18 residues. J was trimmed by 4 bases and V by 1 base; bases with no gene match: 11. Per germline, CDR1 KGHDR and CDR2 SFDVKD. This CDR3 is CATSDFGVLAGQSDTQYF. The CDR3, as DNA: TGTGCCACCAGTGATTTTGGCGTTCTAGCGGGGCAATCAGATACGCAGTATTTT.

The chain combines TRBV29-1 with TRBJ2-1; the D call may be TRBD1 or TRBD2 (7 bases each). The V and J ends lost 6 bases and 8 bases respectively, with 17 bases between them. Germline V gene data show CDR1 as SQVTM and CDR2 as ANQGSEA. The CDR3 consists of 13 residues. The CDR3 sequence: CSVASGTVDEQFF. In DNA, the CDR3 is TGCAGCGTAGCAAGCGGGACAGTCGATGAGCAGTTCTTC.

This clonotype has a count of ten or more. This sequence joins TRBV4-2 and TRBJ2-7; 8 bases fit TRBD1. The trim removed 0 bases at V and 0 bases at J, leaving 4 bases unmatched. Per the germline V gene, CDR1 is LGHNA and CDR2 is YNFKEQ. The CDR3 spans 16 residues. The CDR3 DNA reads TGTGCCAGCAGCCAAGATGGGGGACAGGCCTCCTACGAGCAGTACTTC. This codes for CASSQDGGQASYEQYF.

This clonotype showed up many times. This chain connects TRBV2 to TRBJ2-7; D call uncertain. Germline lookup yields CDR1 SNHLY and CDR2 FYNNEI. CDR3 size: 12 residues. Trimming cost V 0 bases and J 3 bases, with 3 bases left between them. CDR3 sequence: CASSEAGYEQYF. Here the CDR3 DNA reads TGTGCCAGCAGTGAAGCGGGCTACGAGCAGTACTTC. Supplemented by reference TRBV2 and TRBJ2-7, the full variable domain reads EPEVTQTPSHQVTQMGQEVILRCVPISNHLYFYWYRQILGQKVEFLVSFYNNEISEKSEIFDDQFSVERPDGSNFTLKIRSTKLEDSAMYFCASSEAGYEQYFGPGTRLTVT.

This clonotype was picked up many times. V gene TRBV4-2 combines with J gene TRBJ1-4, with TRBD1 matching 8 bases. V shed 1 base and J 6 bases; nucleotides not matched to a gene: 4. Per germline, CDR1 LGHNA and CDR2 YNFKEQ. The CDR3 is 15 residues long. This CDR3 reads CASSQGQGQYEKLFF. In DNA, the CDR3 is TGTGCCAGCAGCCAAGGACAGGGGCAATATGAAAAACTGTTTTTT.

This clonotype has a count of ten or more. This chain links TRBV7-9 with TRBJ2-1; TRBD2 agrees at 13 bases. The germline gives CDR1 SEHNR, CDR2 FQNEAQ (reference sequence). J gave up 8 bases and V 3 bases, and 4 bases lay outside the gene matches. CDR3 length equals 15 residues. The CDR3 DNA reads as TGTGCCAGCAGCTTCGGACTAGCGGGAGTATATGAGCAGTTCTTC. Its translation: CASSFGLAGVYEQFF.

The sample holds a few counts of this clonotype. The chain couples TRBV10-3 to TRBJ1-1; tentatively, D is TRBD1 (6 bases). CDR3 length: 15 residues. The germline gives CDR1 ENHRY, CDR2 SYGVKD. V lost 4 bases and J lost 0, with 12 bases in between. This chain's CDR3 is CAISGTGHMNTEAFF. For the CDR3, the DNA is TGTGCCATCAGTGGTACGGGACATATGAACACTGAAGCTTTCTTT.